The 13 T cell receptor beta chains in this list originate from one sample, sequenced in a study of T-cell reconstitution after alpha-beta-depleted transplantation in children. As it was prepared, the TCRbeta library received unique molecular identifiers. TCRdb itself ran the PCR reads through MiXCR, one entry per CDR3 protein. This sample carries about 200,000 distinct CDR3 sequences, around 5.9% of them seen once, and the ten largest clones take about 4.4%. The material was PBMCs, obtained before TCRalphabeta/CD19-depleted stem cell transplant. The receptors stem from a girl under three years old with combined immunodeficiency, due to receive a stem cell transplant.

There are many counts of this clonotype. The chain couples TRBV12-3 or TRBV12-4 to TRBJ2-3, with unresolved D. Trimming took 1 base from V and 4 from J, leaving 6 bases between them. The CDR3 spans 13 residues. For the CDR3, the DNA is TGTGCCAGCAGTTTAGGAGGTCCAGATACGCAGTATTTT. Its translation: CASSLGGPDTQYF.

The sample holds many counts of this clonotype. The J gene is TRBJ2-1, the V gene TRBV7-6; D might be TRBD1 (5 bases). CDR1 is SGHVS and CDR2 is FNYEAQ in the germline V gene. V was cut by 5 bases and J by 0 bases, with 14 bases left in between. The CDR3 extends over 16 amino acids. CDR3 nucleotide sequence: TGTGCCAGCAGCCCTCACAGGAGAAGCTCCTACAATGAGCAGTTCTTC. Encoded protein: CASSPHRRSSYNEQFF. Variable domain in full (rest from reference TRBV7-6 and TRBJ2-1): GAGVSQSPRYKVTKRGQDVALRCDPISGHVSLYWYRQALGQGPEFLTYFNYEAQQDKSGLPNDRFSAERPEGSISTLTIQRTEQRDSAMYRCASSPHRRSSYNEQFFGPGTRLTVL.

This clonotype was counted ten times or more. The V gene is TRBV4-3, the J gene TRBJ2-1, with TRBD2 as a possible D gene (5 bases). This CDR3 has 16 amino acids. Germline values: CDR1 LGHNA, CDR2 YSLEER. The V gene lost 1 base and the J gene lost 0 bases, with 10 bases spanning the gap. The chain's CDR3 is CASSQVIAGSYNEQFF. The CDR3 DNA is TGCGCCAGCAGCCAAGTAATTGCGGGCTCCTACAATGAGCAGTTCTTC.

This clonotype was counted many times. The chain combines TRBV27 with TRBJ2-3, with TRBD2 identical over 10 bases. The V gene end was trimmed by 10 bases and the J gene end by 1 base; junction bases not matched to a gene: 14. Germline CDR1 is MNHEY and CDR2 is SMNVEV (reference sequence). The CDR3 totals 17 residues. CDR3: CATKWLAGVRGTDTQYF. CDR3 sequence (DNA): TGTGCCACAAAATGGCTAGCGGGAGTTCGAGGCACAGATACGCAGTATTTT.

This clonotype was observed at least ten times. The chain links TRBV28 to TRBJ2-7; D gene ambiguous. V was trimmed by 1 base and J by 5 bases, leaving 6 bases between them. The CDR3 has 12 amino acids. Germline V gives CDR1 MDHEN, CDR2 SYDVKM. The CDR3, as DNA: TGTGCCAGCAGTTTATTATCCGACGAGCAGTACTTC. Its translation is CASSLLSDEQYF.

The table lists this clonotype with many counts. The chain links TRBV7-8 to TRBJ1-5, with 8 bases fitting TRBD1. The germline gives CDR1 SGHVS, CDR2 FQNEAQ. V was pared by 2 bases and J by 6 bases, with 6 bases of the junction left unmatched. This CDR3 spans 15 amino acids. CDR3 DNA sequence: TGTGCCAGCAGCTTAAGGCTCGACAGGGGTCAGCCCCAGCATTTT. Translating gives CASSLRLDRGQPQHF.

This clonotype was seen at least ten times. This chain uses TRBV5-1 with TRBJ2-2; a possible D gene is TRBD2 (6 bases). V dropped 0 bases and J dropped 6 bases, with 15 bases sitting between them. Germline V gene data show CDR1 as SGHRS and CDR2 as YFSETQ. The CDR3 is 16 amino acids. The CDR3 region is CASSLVQEGFPGELFF. The DNA for the CDR3 is TGCGCCAGCAGCTTGGTACAGGAGGGCTTCCCCGGGGAGCTGTTTTTT.

This clonotype was seen repeatedly, ten times or more. V and J are TRBV18 and TRBJ2-3; TRBD1 is a possible D gene (6 bases). The CDR3 is made up of 17 amino acids. Between the trimmed V and J ends, which lost 4 bases and 2 bases, there was a span of 19 bases. Germline loops: CDR1 KGHSH, CDR2 LQKENI. CDR3 region: CASSLPSQGRFTDTQYF. The DNA of the CDR3 is TGTGCCAGCTCACTCCCTTCACAGGGCCGCTTCACAGATACGCAGTATTTT.

This clonotype has ten or more counts. The V gene is TRBV7-6, the J gene TRBJ2-1; 13 positions agree with TRBD2. V shed 5 bases and J 1 base; nucleotides not matched to a gene: 11. This CDR3 has 19 amino acids. Looked up from germline, CDR1 is SGHVS and CDR2 is FNYEAQ. CDR3 protein: CASSTGLAGVIGSYNEQFF. CDR3 sequence (DNA): TGTGCCAGCAGCACCGGACTAGCGGGAGTCATAGGGTCCTACAATGAGCAGTTCTTC.

This clonotype showed up many times. The genes are TRBV21-1 and TRBJ2-5; TRBD1, as called in the table, went unchecked against the DNA. TRBV21-1 is shown as a pseudogene. The CDR3 has 16 amino acids. The CDR3 loop reads CASSKAEAPLGETQYF. Here the CDR3 DNA reads TGTGCCAGCAGCAAAGCAGAGGCCCCCCTGGGGGAGACCCAGTACTTC.

This clonotype was found many times. This chain uses TRBV11-3 with TRBJ2-3; D might be TRBD2 (6 bases). The CDR3 consists of 17 residues. Germline-derived CDR1 and CDR2 are SGHNT and YENEEA. Trimming stripped 0 bases from V and 6 bases from J, with 19 bases between. The CDR3 reads CASSLDPLGLADDTQYF. The CDR3 DNA is TGTGCCAGCAGCTTAGATCCTTTGGGCTTAGCGGACGATACGCAGTATTTT.

This clonotype was counted ten times or more. The J gene is TRBJ2-1, the V gene TRBV5-6; D might be TRBD2 (6 bases). The CDR3 is 15 residues long. The germline CDR1 and CDR2 sequences are SGHDT and YYEEEE. V shed 4 bases and J shed 5 bases, with 16 bases lying between them. The CDR3, as DNA: TGTGCCAGCAGCCCCCACAGCGGGCTTAACAATGAGCAGTTCTTC. Translation gives CASSPHSGLNNEQFF. The full variable domain, in which reference TRBV5-6 and TRBJ2-1 provide the parts outside the CDR3, is DAGVTQSPTHLIKTRGQQVTLRCSPKSGHDTVSWYQQALGQGPQFIFQYYEEEERQRGNFPDRFSGHQFPNYSSELNVNALLLGDSALYLCASSPHSGLNNEQFFGPGTRLTVL.

There are many counts of this clonotype. V is TRBV7-2 and J is TRBJ1-3; TRBD1 is a possible D gene (5 bases). V was cut by 6 bases and J by 4 bases, with 10 bases left in between. Germline assignment: CDR1 SGHTA and CDR2 FQGNSA. CDR3 length: 13 amino acids. The chain's CDR3 is CASRTSGGNTIYF. DNA for the CDR3: TGTGCCAGCAGAACGTCAGGGGGAAACACCATATATTTT.